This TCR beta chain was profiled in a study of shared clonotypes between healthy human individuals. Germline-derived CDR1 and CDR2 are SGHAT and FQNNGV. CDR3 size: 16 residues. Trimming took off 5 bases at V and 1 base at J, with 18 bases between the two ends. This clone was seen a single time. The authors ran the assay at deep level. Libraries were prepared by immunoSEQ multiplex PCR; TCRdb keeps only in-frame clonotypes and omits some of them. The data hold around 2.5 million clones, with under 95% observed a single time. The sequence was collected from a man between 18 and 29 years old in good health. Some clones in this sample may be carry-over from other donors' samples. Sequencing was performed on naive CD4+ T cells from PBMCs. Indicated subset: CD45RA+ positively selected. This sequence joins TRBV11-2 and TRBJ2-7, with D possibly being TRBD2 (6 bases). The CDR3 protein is CASSPYVGGASYEQYF. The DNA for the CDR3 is TGTGCCAGCAGCCCCTACGTAGGAGGGGCTTCCTACGAGCAGTACTTC.